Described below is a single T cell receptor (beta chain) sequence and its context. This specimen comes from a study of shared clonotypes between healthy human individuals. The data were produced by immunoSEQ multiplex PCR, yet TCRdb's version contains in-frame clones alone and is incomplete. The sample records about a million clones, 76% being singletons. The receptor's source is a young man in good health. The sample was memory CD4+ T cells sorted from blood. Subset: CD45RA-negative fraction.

This CDR3 is CASSPGTSGNNEQFF. The CDR3 nucleotides are TGTGCCAGCAGTCCCGGGACTAGCGGAAACAATGAGCAGTTCTTC. V is TRBV11-2 and J is TRBJ2-1, with TRBD2 matching 11 bases. Germline V gene sequence: CDR1 SGHAT, CDR2 FQNNGV. V shed 6 bases and J 5 bases; nucleotides not matched to a gene: 6. The CDR3 sequence is 15 residues long.